This TCR beta chain was observed in a study of T cell responses to AZD1222 COVID-19 vaccine. Study-wide background: Pooling was applied to second doses at about 4 or about 12 weeks.

Concerning this clone: Its matching antigen is unknown.

Produced via immunoSEQ multiplex PCR; TCRdb's table is partial and in-frame only. This sample yields under 130,000 clones, of which roughly 91% are seen a single time; 45% belongs to the top ten. Whole-study findings and limits: Only a handful of AZD1222 recipients tested seropositive at baseline. Clonal diversity may have been underestimated in mostly white British donors.

The sample was peripheral blood, taken on day 0 of AZD1222 vaccination. The source of this sequence is an adult in good health.

The CDR3, as DNA: TGTGCCAGTAGTATTGGGGGAAGGTATGGCTACACCTTC. Protein sequence: CASSIGGRYGYTF. J is TRBJ1-2 and V is TRBV19, with a possible D match to TRBD1 (5 bases). CDR3 length equals 13 residues. CDR1 and CDR2 from the germline V gene are LNHDA and SQIVND (reference sequence). Trimming pared 3 bases from V and 5 bases from J, leaving 10 bases between.